The source of this T cell receptor (beta chain) is a study of T cells after yellow fever vaccination. In its sample, this clonotype was seen many times. TCRdb re-derived calls from the 5' RACE reads in MiXCR, one entry per CDR3 protein. The table records about 240,000 distinct CDR3 sequences, more than 3.5% of them present only once. This CDR3 comprises 16 residues. The germline V and J ends were trimmed by 0 bases and 0 bases, with 12 bases remaining between them. Germline CDR1 reads SGHRS; CDR2 reads YFSETQ. The TCR was taken from a man between 18 and 29 years old who received the YFV17D yellow fever vaccine. This material consisted of PBMCs, taken 15 days after the yellow fever booster vaccination. The chain is built from TRBV5-1 and TRBJ2-5; no reliable D call. In DNA form, the CDR3 reads TGCGCCAGCAGCTTGGCCGCCTCCGGTAACCAAGAGACCCAGTACTTC. Encoded protein: CASSLAASGNQETQYF.